The entry below describes one TCR beta chain. No antigen is known for it. No clone much larger than this one lies a single base away; base qualities are absent. The immunoSEQ Assay was the method used to sequence TCRbeta CDR3 regions. After extraction, genomic DNA underwent amplification by bias-controlled multiplex PCR, followed by high-throughput sequencing. Under the source paper's analysis protocol: To quantify the absolute abundance of every unique TCRbeta CDR3 region, sequences were collapsed and filtered. T cell fraction was estimated by normalizing TCRbeta template counts to usable DNA, which was measured by amplifying reference genes present in all nucleated cells. Repertoire TCRs were annotated as SARS-CoV-2-specific when V gene, CDR3 amino acid sequence and J gene were exactly matched to a known reactive TCR set. The reference SARS-CoV-2 TCR set was derived from MIRA and filtered for enrichment in COVID-19-positive ImmuneCODE repertoires, a step that removed public or cross-reactive TCRs. Drawing on the MIRA antigens, annotated TCRs were analysed further at the level of specific ORF or position within ORF. Depth was the summed frequency of annotated unique rearrangements, while breadth was defined as annotated unique rearrangements over total unique productive rearrangements. Group comparisons of TCR breadth used two-sided Wilcoxon rank-sum tests. Here the immuneACCESS table is served through TCRdb, limited to in-frame sequences with V and J called. Missing clones are a known gap in these copies; in checked studies unresolved V genes cover under half, and the rest lacks a known reason. That table furnishes V, J and clone size, whereas the DNA furnished D and trimming. Counted in this sample were about 280,000 clones; more than 70% of them appeared once. Jointly, the top ten make up 3% to 4% of the sample.

The CDR3 numbers 15 residues from cysteine through phenylalanine. Left in the record is the CDR3 DNA by itself, 45 bases read in frame from the first base. Between the V and J ends, shortened by 0 bases and 1 base respectively, the junction contains 9 bases. As encoded in the germline V gene, CDR1 is SGHRS while CDR2 is YFSETQ. This entry comes from a study of Ad26.COV2.S vaccination and SARS-CoV-2 variants (dated by TCRdb to the early 2020s). In the study overall: Vaccine-arm donors were drawn from COV1001, a multicentre, randomized, double-blind, placebo-controlled phase I-IIa trial of Ad26.COV2.S in healthy adults. Dosing of Ad26.COV2.S was intramuscular, at either 5x10^10 or 1x10^11 viral particles, delivered as one shot or as two shots spaced 56 days apart. TCRbeta repertoire sequencing served as the tool for gauging how specific and how broad the SARS-CoV-2-reactive T cell receptors were following Ad26.COV2.S vaccination. The TCR-sequenced set comprised around 30 samples: around 20 Ad26.COV2.S vaccine recipients, 5 placebo recipients and 8 SARS-CoV-2 convalescent individuals. Trial participants were randomized into five groups of five, in which low-dose or high-dose Ad26.COV2.S was given once or twice, or placebo was given on both occasions. Investigators remained blinded to trial group allocation during experiments and outcome assessment.

Read against the paper, the sample's treatment or condition label means: over 15 received Ad26.COV2.S at low or high dose, single or two shots; 5 received placebo; per-sample allocation not given. Repertoires of vaccine and placebo recipients were sequenced from samples collected on day 63 after the first injection. Between 29 July and 7 August 2020, Cohort 1b enrolled 25 adults aged 18-55 years at one site in Boston, USA. As a vaccine, Ad26.COV2.S was a replication-incompetent adenovirus type 26 vector that expressed a prefusion-stabilized SARS-CoV-2 spike protein derived from the original Wuhan strain. Results the study describes overall, beyond this receptor: Ad26.COV2.S recipients had higher spike-specific TCR breadth than placebo recipients (P = 0.0014). Vaccine and placebo recipients had similar non-spike TCR breadth, a finding consistent with the vaccine containing only spike. The study lacked the statistical power to compare responses across vaccine doses or regimens. After vaccination, spike-specific CD8+ and CD4+ T cell responses were reported to show substantial breadth. According to the authors, total T cell responses may have been underestimated by the TCR breadth and depth analyses.

Sample: peripheral blood, taken in a trial of Ad26.COV2.S vaccine versus placebo. This clonotype originated in a person aged 18 to 59 who received the Ad26.COV2.S COVID-19 vaccine or a placebo. The sequence is built from TRBV5-1 and TRBJ2-3; no D segment can be confidently identified. The encoded CDR3 is CASSLAGAGTDTQYF. The sequence in DNA is TGCGCCAGCAGCTTGGCCGGCGCCGGCACAGATACGCAGTATTTT.